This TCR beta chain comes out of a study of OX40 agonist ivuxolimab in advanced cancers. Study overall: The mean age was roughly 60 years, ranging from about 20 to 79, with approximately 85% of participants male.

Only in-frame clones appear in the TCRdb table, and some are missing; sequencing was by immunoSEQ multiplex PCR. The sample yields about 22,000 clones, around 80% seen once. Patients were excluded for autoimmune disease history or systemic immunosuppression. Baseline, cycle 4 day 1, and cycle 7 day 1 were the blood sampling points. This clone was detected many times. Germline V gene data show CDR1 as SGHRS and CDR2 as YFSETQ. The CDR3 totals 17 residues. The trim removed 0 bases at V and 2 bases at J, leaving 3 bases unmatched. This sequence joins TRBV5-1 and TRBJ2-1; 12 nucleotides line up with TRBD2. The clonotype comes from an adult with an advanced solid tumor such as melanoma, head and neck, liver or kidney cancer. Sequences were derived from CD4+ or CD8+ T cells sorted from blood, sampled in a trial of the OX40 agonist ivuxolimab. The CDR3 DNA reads TGCGCCAGCAGCTTGGTGGCTAGCGGGGGGGCCTACAATGAGCAGTTCTTC. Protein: CASSLVASGGAYNEQFF.